This T cell receptor beta chain was captured in a study of T-cell memory formation after mild COVID-19. Study in general: Largely, TCR clusters stayed within a single donor. Study-level findings and limits: Whereas later expanders leaned CD4+, clones contracting day 15 to 85 showed a balanced CD4/CD8 makeup. That cross-reactive memory joined was suggested by some responding clones appearing in pre-infection memory. Largely, contracting CD4+ clones fell within CM and EM, and contracting CD8+ clones within EMRA.

This clonotype was counted a few times. As yet, its antigen is unknown. With 0 bases removed from V and 7 bases from J, the gap between germline ends came to 8 bases. The CDR3 has 14 residues. Germline V gene sequence: CDR1 SGHRS, CDR2 YFSETQ. One entry per CDR3 protein, called by TCRdb with MiXCR from the 5' RACE reads. The sample carries about 57,000 distinct CDR3 sequences, 9% to 15% recorded once. The TCR was taken from a man aged 18-30 years who had mild COVID-19 (a few samples of this study predate the infection). Cell type and time point are not known. The chain joins TRBV5-1 to TRBJ1-6, with no clear D. What was sequenced was PBMCs or a T cell subset sorted from them (not recorded which). In DNA form, the CDR3 reads TGCGCCAGCAGCTTGGGGTTGGGAAATTCACCCCTCCACTTT. Amino acid sequence: CASSLGLGNSPLHF.